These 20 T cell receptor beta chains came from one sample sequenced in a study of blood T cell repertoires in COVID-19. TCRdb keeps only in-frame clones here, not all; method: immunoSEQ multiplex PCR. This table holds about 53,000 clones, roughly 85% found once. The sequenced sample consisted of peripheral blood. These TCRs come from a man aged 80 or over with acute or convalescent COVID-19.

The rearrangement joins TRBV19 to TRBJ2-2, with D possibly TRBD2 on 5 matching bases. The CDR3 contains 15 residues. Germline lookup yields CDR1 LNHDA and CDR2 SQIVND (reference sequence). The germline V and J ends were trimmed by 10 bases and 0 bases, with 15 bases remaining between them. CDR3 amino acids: CAICEGSANTGELFF. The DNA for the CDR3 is TGTGCCATATGTGAGGGTTCCGCGAACACCGGGGAGCTGTTTTTT.

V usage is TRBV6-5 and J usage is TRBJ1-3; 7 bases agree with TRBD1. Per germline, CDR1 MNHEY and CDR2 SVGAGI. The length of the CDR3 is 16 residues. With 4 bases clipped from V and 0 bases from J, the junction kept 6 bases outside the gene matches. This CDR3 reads CASSSLGTASGNTIYF. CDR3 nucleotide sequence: TGTGCCAGCAGTTCCCTAGGGACAGCCTCTGGAAACACCATATATTTT.

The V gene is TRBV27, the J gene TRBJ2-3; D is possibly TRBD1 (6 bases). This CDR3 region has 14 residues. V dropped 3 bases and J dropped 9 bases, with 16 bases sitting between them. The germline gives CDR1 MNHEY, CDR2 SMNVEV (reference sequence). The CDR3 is CASSLNRARDTQYF. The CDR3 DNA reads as TGTGCCAGCAGTTTGAACAGGGCCCGAGACACGCAGTATTTT.

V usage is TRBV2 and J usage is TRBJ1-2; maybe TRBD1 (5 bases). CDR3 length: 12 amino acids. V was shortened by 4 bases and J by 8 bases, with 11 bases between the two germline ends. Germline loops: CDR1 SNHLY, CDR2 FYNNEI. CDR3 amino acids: CASSGGRVGYTF. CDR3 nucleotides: TGTGCCAGCAGTGGGGGCAGGGTGGGCTACACCTTC.

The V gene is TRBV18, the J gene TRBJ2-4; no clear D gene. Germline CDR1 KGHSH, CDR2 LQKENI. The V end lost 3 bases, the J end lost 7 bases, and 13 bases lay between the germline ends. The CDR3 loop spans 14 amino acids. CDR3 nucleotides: TGTGCCAGCTCACCGACAACGGTACGGAACATTCAGTACTTC. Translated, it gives CASSPTTVRNIQYF. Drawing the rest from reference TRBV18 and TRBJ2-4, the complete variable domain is NAGVMQNPRHLVRRRGQEARLRCSPMKGHSHVYWYRQLPEEGLKFMVYLQKENIIDESGMPKERFSAEFPKEGPSILRIQQVVRGDSAAYFCASSPTTVRNIQYFGAGTRLSVL.

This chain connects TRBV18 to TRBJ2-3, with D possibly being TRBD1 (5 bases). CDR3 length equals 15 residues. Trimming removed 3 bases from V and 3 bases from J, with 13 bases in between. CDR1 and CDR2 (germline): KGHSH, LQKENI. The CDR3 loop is CASSPVQGRTDTQYF. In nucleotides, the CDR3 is TGTGCCAGCTCACCTGTGCAGGGTCGGACAGATACGCAGTATTTT.

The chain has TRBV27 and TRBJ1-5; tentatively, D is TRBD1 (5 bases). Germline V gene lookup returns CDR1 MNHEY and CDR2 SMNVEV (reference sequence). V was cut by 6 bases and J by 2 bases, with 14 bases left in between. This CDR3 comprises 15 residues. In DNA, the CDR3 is TGTGCCAGCAGCATCGAAAGGGGTGGCAATCAGCCCCAGCATTTT. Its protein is CASSIERGGNQPQHF.

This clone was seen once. In DNA form, the CDR3 reads TGTGCCAGCAGTGCCTTCTCGGGGGATAATTCACCCCTCCACTTT. Translated, it gives CASSAFSGDNSPLHF. The chain uses TRBV2 and TRBJ1-6; D perhaps matches TRBD1 (5 bases). The germline V gene encodes CDR1 SNHLY and CDR2 FYNNEI. The CDR3 totals 15 residues. V dropped 4 bases and J dropped 5 bases, with 12 bases sitting between them.

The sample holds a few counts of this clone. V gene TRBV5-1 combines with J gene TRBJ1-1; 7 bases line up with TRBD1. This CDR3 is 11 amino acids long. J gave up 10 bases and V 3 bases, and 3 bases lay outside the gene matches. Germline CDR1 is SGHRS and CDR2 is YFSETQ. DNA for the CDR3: TGCGCCAGCAGCTCCGGGACAGCAGCTTTCTTT. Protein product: CASSSGTAAFF. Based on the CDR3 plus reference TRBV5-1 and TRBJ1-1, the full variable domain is KAGVTQTPRYLIKTRGQQVTLSCSPISGHRSVSWYQQTPGQGLQFLFEYFSETQRNKGNFPGRFSGRQFSNSRSEMNVSTLELGDSALYLCASSSGTAAFFGQGTRLTVV.

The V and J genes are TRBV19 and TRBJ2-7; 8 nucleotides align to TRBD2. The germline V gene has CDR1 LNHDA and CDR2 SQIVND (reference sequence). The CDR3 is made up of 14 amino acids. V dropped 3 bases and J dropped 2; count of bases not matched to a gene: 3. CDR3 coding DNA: TGTGCCAGTAGTATCGGGGGGGGAACCTACGAGCAGTACTTC. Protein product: CASSIGGGTYEQYF.

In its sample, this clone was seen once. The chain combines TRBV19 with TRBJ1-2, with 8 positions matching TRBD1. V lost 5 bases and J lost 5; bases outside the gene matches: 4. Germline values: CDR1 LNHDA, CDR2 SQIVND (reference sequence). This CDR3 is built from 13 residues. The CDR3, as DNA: TGTGCCAGTAGTGCGGGACAGGCGTATGGCTACACCTTC. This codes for CASSAGQAYGYTF.

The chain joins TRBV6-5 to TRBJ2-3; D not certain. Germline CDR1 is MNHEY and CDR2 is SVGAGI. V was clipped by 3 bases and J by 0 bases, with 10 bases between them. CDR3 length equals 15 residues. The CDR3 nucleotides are TGTGCCAGCAGTTATAAGTCGGGTAGCACAGATACGCAGTATTTT. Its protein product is CASSYKSGSTDTQYF.

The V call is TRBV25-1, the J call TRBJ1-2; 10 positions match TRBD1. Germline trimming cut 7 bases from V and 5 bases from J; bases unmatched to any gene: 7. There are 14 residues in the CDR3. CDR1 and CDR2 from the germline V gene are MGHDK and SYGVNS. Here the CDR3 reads CASTGTGEGYGYTF. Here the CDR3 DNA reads TGTGCCAGCACCGGGACAGGGGAGGGGTATGGCTACACCTTC.

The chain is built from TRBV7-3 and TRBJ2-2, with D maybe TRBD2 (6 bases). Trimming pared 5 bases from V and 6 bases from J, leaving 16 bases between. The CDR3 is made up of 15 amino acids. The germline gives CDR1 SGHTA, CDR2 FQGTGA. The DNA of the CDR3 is TGTGCCAGCAGCCCGAACGGGGGTTGGTCCGGGGAGCTGTTTTTT. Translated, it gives CASSPNGGWSGELFF.

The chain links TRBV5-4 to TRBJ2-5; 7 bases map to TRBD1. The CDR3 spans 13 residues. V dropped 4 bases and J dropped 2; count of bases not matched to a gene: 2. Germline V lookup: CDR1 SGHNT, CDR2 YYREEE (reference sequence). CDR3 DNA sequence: TGTGCCAGCAGCACGACAGGGCAAGAGACCCAGTACTTC. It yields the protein CASSTTGQETQYF.

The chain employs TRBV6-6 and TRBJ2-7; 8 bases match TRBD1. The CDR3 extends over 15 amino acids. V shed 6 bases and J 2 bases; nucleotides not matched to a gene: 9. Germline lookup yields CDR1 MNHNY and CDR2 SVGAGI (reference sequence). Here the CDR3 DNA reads TGTGCCAGCAGCTTGGGGGACAGGTCGACCTACGAGCAGTACTTC. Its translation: CASSLGDRSTYEQYF.

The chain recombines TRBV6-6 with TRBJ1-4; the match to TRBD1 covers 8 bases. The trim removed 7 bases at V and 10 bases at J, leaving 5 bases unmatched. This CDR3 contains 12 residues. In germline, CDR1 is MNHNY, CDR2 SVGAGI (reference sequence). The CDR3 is CASTPDRVKLFF. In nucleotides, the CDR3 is TGTGCCAGCACTCCGGACAGGGTAAAACTGTTTTTT.

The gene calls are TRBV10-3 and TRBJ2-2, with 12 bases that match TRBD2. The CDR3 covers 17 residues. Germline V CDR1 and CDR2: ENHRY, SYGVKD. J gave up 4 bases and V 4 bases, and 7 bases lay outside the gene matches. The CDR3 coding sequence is TGTGCCATCAGTGTCACTAGCGGGGGGCAACCCACCGGGGAGCTGTTTTTT. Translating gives CAISVTSGGQPTGELFF.

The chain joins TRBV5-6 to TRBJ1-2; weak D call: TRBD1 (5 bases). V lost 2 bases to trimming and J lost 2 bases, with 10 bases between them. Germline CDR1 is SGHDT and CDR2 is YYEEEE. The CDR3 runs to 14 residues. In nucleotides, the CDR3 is TGTGCCAGCAGCTTCTTCCAGGGAAACTATGGCTACACCTTC. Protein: CASSFFQGNYGYTF.

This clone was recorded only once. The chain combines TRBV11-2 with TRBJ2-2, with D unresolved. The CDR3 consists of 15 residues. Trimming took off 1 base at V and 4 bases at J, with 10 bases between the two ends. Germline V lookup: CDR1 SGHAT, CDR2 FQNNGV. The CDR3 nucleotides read TGTGCCAGCAGCTTAGTGGCAACCCGCACCGGGGAGCTGTTTTTT. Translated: CASSLVATRTGELFF.